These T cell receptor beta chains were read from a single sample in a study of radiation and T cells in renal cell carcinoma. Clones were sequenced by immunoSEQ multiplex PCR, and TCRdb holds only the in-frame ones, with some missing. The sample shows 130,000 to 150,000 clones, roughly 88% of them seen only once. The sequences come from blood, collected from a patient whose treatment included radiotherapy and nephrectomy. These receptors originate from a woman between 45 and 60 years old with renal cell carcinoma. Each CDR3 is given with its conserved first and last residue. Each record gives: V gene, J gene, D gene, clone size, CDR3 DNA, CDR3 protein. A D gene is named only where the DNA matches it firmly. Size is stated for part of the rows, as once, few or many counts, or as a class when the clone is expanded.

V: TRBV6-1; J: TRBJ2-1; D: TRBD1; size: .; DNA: TGTGCCAGCAGTAACCGGGACAGGTTAGGGACGGGGCAGTTCTTC; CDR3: CASSNRDRLGTGQFF
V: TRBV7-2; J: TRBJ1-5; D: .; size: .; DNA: TGTGCCAGCAGCTTTTCAGCAGGGTTATATGAGCCCCAGCATTTT; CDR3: CASSFSAGLYEPQHF
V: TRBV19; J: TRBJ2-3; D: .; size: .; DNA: TGTGCCAGTAGTATCACAGGGACAGATACGCAGTATTTT; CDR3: CASSITGTDTQYF
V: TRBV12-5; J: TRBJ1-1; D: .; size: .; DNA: TGTGCTAGTCAGGGAATGTACACTGAAGCTTTCTTT; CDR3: CASQGMYTEAFF
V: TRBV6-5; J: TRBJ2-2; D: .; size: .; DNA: TGTGCCAGCAGTCCGTATATAAACACCGGGGAGCTGTTTTTT; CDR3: CASSPYINTGELFF
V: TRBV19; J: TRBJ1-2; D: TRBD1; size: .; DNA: TGTGCCAGTAGTTTGGGACAGAACTATGGCTACACCTTC; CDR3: CASSLGQNYGYTF
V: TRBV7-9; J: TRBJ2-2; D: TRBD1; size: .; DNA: TGTGCCAGCAGCAGAAGTCTGGGACAGGGGTTAGCCGGGGAGCTGTTTTTT; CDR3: CASSRSLGQGLAGELFF
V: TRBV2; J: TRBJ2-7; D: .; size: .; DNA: TGTGCCAGCAGTGAACTTGTCAGCTCCTACGAGCAGTACTTC; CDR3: CASSELVSSYEQYF
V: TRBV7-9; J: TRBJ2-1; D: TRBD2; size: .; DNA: TGTGCCAGCAGCTTAGTAATGTACCTAGCGGGGGGTCAGCAGTTCTTC; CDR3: CASSLVMYLAGGQQFF
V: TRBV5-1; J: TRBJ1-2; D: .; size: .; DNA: TGCGCCAGCAGCCCGCGGTGGGGGACAAACTATGGCTACACCTTC; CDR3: CASSPRWGTNYGYTF
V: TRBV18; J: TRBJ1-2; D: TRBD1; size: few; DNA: TGTGCCAGCTCAACCATAACAGGGGACGGCTACACCTTC; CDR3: CASSTITGDGYTF
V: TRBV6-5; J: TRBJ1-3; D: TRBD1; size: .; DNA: TGTGCCAGCAGTTACTCGAGGGACAGTGGAAACACCATATATTTT; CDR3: CASSYSRDSGNTIYF
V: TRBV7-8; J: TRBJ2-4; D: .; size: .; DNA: TGTGCCAGCAGCCGAGGTACAGCCAAAAACATTCAGTACTTC; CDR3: CASSRGTAKNIQYF
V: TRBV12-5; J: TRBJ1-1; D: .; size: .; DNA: TGTGCTAGTGGTTTGGGGGAATGGGACACTGAAGCTTTCTTT; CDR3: CASGLGEWDTEAFF
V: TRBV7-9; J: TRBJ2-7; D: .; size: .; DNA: TGTGCCAGCAGCTTAGGTGGGGACGAGCAGTACTTC; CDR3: CASSLGGDEQYF
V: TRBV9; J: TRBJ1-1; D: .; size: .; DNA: TGTGCCAGCAGCGGTCAGCTCGCGGACACTGAAGCTTTCTTT; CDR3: CASSGQLADTEAFF
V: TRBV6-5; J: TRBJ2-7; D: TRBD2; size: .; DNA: TGTGCCAGCAGTTCCCTTAGGACTAGCGGCTCCTACGAGCAGTACTTC; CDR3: CASSSLRTSGSYEQYF
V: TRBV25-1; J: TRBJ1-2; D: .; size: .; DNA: TGTGCCAGCAGTAACCGGCCAGAAATTGGTGGCTACACCTTC; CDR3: CASSNRPEIGGYTF
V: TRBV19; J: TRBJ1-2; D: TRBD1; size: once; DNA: TGTGCCAGTAGTATCCTCTACGAGGGGGCTCATGGCTACACCTTC; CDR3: CASSILYEGAHGYTF
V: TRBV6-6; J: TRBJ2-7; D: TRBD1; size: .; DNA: TGTGCCAGCCAAAAGGGTGCAGGGGGCTACGAGCAGTACTTC; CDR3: CASQKGAGGYEQYF
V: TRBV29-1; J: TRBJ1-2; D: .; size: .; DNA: TGCAGCGGTGGGAGTGATAATGGCTACACCTTC; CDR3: CSGGSDNGYTF
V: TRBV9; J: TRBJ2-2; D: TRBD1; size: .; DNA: TGTGCCAGCAGCCCGAAGGCCACAGGGGCCATCACCGGGGAGCTGTTTTTT; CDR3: CASSPKATGAITGELFF
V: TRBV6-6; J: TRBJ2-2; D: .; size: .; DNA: TGTGCCAGCAGGGGCAGGGGGAACACCGGGGAGCTGTTTTTT; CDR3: CASRGRGNTGELFF
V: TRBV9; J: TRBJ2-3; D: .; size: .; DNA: TGTGCCAGCAGCGTAGGGGGGGTTGGCACAGATACGCAGTATTTT; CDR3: CASSVGGVGTDTQYF
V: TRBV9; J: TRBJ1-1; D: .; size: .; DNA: TGTGCCAGCAGCGTAGTAACTTTGAACACTGAAGCTTTCTTT; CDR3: CASSVVTLNTEAFF
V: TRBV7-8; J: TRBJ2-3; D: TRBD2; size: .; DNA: TGTGCCAGCAGCTCGTGGACTAGCAGAAGATCCTACACAGATACGCAGTATTTT; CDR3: CASSSWTSRRSYTDTQYF
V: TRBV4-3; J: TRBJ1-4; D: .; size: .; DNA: TGCGCCAGCAGCTATCTGACCAACGAAAAACTGTTTTTT; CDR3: CASSYLTNEKLFF
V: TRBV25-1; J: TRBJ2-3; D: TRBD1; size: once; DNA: TGTGCCAGCAGTCAATCAGGGGGCCCTAGCACAGATACGCAGTATTTT; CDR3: CASSQSGGPSTDTQYF